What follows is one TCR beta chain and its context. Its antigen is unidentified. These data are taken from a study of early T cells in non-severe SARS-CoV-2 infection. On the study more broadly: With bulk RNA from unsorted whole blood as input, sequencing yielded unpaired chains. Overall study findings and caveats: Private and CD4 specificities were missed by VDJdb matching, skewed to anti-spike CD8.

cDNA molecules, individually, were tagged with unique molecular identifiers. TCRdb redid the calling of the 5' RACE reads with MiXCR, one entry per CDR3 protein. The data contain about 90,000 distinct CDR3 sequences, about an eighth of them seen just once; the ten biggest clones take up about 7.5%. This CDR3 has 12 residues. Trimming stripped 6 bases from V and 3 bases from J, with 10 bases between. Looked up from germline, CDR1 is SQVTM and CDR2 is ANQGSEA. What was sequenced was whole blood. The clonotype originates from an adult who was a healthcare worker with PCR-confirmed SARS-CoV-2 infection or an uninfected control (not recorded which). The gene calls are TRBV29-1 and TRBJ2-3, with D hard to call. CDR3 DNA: TGCAGCGTCCCGGTCCGAACAGATACGCAGTATTTT. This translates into CSVPVRTDTQYF.